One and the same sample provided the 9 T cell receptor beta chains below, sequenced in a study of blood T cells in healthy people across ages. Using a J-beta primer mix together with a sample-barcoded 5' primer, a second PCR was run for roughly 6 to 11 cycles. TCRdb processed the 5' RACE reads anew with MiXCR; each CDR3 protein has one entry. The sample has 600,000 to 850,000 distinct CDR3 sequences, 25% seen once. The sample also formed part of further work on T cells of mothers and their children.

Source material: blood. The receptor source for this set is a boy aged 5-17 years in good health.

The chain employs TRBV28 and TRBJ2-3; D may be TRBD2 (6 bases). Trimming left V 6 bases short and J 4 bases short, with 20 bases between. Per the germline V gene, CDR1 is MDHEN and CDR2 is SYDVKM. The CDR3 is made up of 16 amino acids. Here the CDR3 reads CASRRRGRRVADTQYF. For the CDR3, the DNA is TGTGCCAGCAGACGAAGAGGGAGGAGGGTGGCAGATACGCAGTATTTT.

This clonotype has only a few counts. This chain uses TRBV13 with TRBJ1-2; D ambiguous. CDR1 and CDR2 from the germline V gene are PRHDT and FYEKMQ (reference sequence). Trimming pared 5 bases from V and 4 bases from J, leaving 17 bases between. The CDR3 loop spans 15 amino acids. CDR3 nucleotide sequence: TGTGCCAGCAGCATCAGACAAGGGCCCCCCTATGGCTACACCTTC. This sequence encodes CASSIRQGPPYGYTF.

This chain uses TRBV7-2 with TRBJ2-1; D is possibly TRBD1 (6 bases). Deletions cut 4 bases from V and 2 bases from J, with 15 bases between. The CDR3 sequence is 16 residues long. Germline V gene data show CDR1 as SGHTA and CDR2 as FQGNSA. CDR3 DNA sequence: TGTGCCAGCAGCTCGAATGGGGGCATTACCTACAATGAGCAGTTCTTC. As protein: CASSSNGGITYNEQFF.

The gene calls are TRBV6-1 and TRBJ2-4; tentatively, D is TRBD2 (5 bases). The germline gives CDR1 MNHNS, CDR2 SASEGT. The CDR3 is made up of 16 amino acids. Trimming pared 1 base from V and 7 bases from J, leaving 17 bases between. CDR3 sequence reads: CASSEVGSVGMNIQYF. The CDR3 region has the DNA TGTGCCAGCAGTGAAGTAGGGAGCGTGGGGATGAACATTCAGTACTTC.

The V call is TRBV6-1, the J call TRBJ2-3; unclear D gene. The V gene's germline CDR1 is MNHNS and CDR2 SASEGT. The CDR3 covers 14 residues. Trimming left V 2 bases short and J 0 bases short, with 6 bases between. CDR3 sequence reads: CASSELGSTDTQYF. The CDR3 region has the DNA TGTGCCAGCAGTGAATTGGGCAGCACAGATACGCAGTATTTT.

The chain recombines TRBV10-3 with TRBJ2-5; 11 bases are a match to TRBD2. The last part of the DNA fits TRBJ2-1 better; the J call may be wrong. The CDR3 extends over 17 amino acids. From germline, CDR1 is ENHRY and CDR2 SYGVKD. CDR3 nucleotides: TGTGCCATCAGTGAGTCGACACTAGCGGGAGTGTACAATGAGCAGTTCTTC. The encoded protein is CAISESTLAGVYNEQFF.

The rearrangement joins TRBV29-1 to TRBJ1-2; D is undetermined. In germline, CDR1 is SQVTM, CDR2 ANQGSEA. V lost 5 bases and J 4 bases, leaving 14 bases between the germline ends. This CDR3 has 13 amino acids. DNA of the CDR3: TGCAGCGTTTTGGACGCCGGAAGCTATGGCTACACCTTC. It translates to CSVLDAGSYGYTF.

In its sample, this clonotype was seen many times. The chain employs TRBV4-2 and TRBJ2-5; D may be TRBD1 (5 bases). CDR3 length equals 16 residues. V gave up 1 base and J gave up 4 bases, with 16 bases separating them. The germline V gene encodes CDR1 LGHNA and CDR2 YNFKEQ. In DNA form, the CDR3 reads TGTGCCAGCAGCCAAGCCAACAGGCTGCAAGGAGAGACCCAGTACTTC. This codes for CASSQANRLQGETQYF.

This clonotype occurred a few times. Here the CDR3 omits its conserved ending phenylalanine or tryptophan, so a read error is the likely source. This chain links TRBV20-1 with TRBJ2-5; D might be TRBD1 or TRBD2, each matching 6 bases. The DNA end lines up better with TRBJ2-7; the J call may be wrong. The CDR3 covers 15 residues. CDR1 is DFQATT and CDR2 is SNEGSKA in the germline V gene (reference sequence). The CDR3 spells CSARGEGGHSYEQYL. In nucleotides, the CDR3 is TGCAGTGCTAGAGGGGAAGGGGGGCACTCCTACGAGCAGTACCTC.